The 24 T cell receptor beta chains below all came from one sample that was sequenced in a study of T cells in Graves' hyperthyroidism and ophthalmopathy. The source material, RNA transcripts, was used to amplify TCR beta CDR3 regions. Initially, a first-round RT-PCR of the TCR CDR3 employed the HTBI primer set. TCRdb reprocessed the multiplex PCR reads via MiXCR and lists one record per CDR3 protein. The sample includes approximately 600,000 distinct CDR3 sequences, roughly 14% of them seen just once. Sequencing was carried out using blood. The receptor source for this set is a woman aged 35 to 49 with Graves' ophthalmopathy.

V is TRBV13 and J is TRBJ2-7, with D possibly matching TRBD1 (5 bases). Germline lookup yields CDR1 PRHDT and CDR2 FYEKMQ (reference sequence). The CDR3 is 14 amino acids. V was pared by 2 bases and J by 5 bases, with 13 bases between. The CDR3 loop reads CASSLLQALDEQYF. The CDR3 region has the DNA TGTGCCAGCAGCTTATTACAGGCACTCGACGAGCAGTACTTC. The complete variable domain, with remaining parts taken from reference TRBV13 and TRBJ2-7, reads AAGVIQSPRHLIKEKRETATLKCYPIPRHDTVYWYQQGPGQDPQFLISFYEKMQSDKGSIPDRFSAQQFSDYHSELNMSSLELGDSALYFCASSLLQALDEQYFGPGTRLTVT.

V and J are TRBV28 and TRBJ1-5, with a tentative D call TRBD1 (5 bases). This CDR3 contains 15 residues. CDR1 is MDHEN and CDR2 is SYDVKM in the germline V gene. V lost 7 bases and J 2 bases, leaving 15 bases between the germline ends. The CDR3 sequence is CASTSPTGGNQPQHF. DNA for the CDR3: TGTGCCAGCACCTCTCCCACGGGGGGCAATCAGCCCCAGCATTTT.

This clonotype appeared many times. This sequence joins TRBV7-8 and TRBJ1-2, with a possible D match to TRBD1 (5 bases). The CDR3 runs 13 residues. Trimming left V 1 base short and J 7 bases short, with 10 bases between. Germline V lookup: CDR1 SGHVS, CDR2 FQNEAQ. CDR3 nucleotides: TGTGCCAGCAGCTTAGGGGGCCCTGGTGGCTACACCTTC. The encoded protein is CASSLGGPGGYTF.

The CDR3 region is CASSQDLEGFQPQHF. CDR3 in DNA: TGCGCCAGCAGCCAAGATCTTGAGGGTTTTCAGCCCCAGCATTTT. The J gene is TRBJ1-5, the V gene TRBV4-3; the D is unclear. The germline V gene has CDR1 LGHNA and CDR2 YSLEER. V was trimmed by 0 bases and J by 6 bases, leaving 12 bases between them. The CDR3 is made up of 15 amino acids.

This clonotype was observed many times. The chain carries TRBV29-1 and TRBJ1-1, with no clear D. The CDR3 has 13 amino acids. The V and J ends lost 3 bases and 5 bases respectively, with 13 bases between them. Germline CDR1 SQVTM, CDR2 ANQGSEA. As DNA, the CDR3 is TGCAGCGTTGAGTCTAGTCCGAGGACTGAAGCTTTCTTT. Protein sequence: CSVESSPRTEAFF.

At least ten counts were recorded for this clonotype. V and J are TRBV20-1 and TRBJ2-7; a possible D gene is TRBD1 (6 bases). CDR3 length: 13 amino acids. The V and J ends lost 3 bases and 0 bases respectively, with 9 bases between them. From germline, CDR1 is DFQATT and CDR2 SNEGSKA (reference sequence). The CDR3 spells CSASQGPSYEQYF. For the CDR3, the DNA is TGCAGTGCTAGTCAGGGGCCCTCCTACGAGCAGTACTTC.

J is TRBJ2-5 and V is TRBV30, with D perhaps matching TRBD2 (6 bases). The V gene's germline CDR1 is GTSNPN and CDR2 SVGIG (reference sequence). The CDR3 totals 14 residues. V dropped 4 bases and J dropped 3 bases, with 15 bases sitting between them. CDR3 amino acids: CAWNRDLVEETQYF. DNA of the CDR3: TGTGCCTGGAACCGGGACTTAGTAGAAGAGACCCAGTACTTC.

This clonotype was seen ten or more times. J is TRBJ2-7 and V is TRBV6-1; no clear D gene. The CDR3 totals 13 residues. V was pared by 7 bases and J by 1 base, with 11 bases between. Germline V gene data show CDR1 as MNHNS and CDR2 as SASEGT. Here the CDR3 reads CASKVPFSYEQYF. Here the CDR3 DNA reads TGTGCCAGCAAGGTCCCCTTTTCCTACGAGCAGTACTTC.

This clonotype was detected many times. This chain uses TRBV20-1 with TRBJ2-7, with 9 positions matching TRBD1. Losses at the gene ends were 0 bases for V and 0 bases for J; bases not matched to a gene: 6. There are 16 residues in the CDR3. Germline V gene data show CDR1 as DFQATT and CDR2 as SNEGSKA (reference sequence). CDR3 protein: CSARDLGTGSSYEQYF. CDR3 DNA: TGCAGTGCTAGAGATCTCGGGACAGGGAGCTCCTACGAGCAGTACTTC.

This clonotype occurred many times. This chain links TRBV27 with TRBJ1-1, with TRBD1 identical over 11 bases. Germline CDR1 MNHEY, CDR2 SMNVEV (reference sequence). With V trimmed by 4 bases and J by 4 bases, 11 bases remained unmatched. The CDR3 length is 17 residues. The DNA of the CDR3 is TGTGCCAGCAGTTCGCCGGGACAGGGGGGTCGCGGCACTGAAGCTTTCTTT. This codes for CASSSPGQGGRGTEAFF.

This clonotype was observed at least ten times. The chain links TRBV7-9 to TRBJ2-2; TRBD1 is a possible D gene (5 bases). Germline V gives CDR1 SEHNR, CDR2 FQNEAQ (reference sequence). This CDR3 region has 12 residues. V was clipped by 5 bases and J by 9 bases, with 10 bases between them. DNA of the CDR3: TGTGCCAGCAGCGAACAGGCCCGGGAGCTGTTTTTT. Translation: CASSEQARELFF.

The chain has TRBV12-3 or TRBV12-4 and TRBJ2-2, with D hard to call. V was pared by 6 bases and J by 1 base, with 18 bases between. This CDR3 is 17 amino acids long. CDR3 sequence reads: CASSVSGSQLNTGELFF. The CDR3 nucleotides read TGTGCCAGCAGCGTATCTGGTTCTCAGCTGAACACCGGGGAGCTGTTTTTT.

This clonotype has a count of ten or more. The chain is built from TRBV12-3 or TRBV12-4 and TRBJ2-7, with D maybe TRBD2 (5 bases). The CDR3 loop spans 15 amino acids. V was cut by 5 bases and J by 3 bases, with 17 bases left in between. The CDR3 sequence: CASSLKIRGYYEQYF. For the CDR3, the DNA is TGTGCCAGCAGTCTCAAAATACGGGGATACTACGAGCAGTACTTC.

This clonotype has a count of ten or more. V gene TRBV7-8 combines with J gene TRBJ1-1; tentatively, D is TRBD1 (5 bases). Between the trimmed V and J ends, which lost 3 bases and 4 bases, there was a span of 18 bases. The CDR3 consists of 16 residues. Germline CDR1 and CDR2: SGHVS and FQNEAQ. Written as DNA, the CDR3 is TGTGCCAGCAGCTTTAAGGGCAGGGCCGATCCCACTGAAGCTTTCTTT. It translates to CASSFKGRADPTEAFF. Full variable domain (outside the CDR3, taken from reference TRBV7-8 and TRBJ1-1): GAGVSQSPRYKVAKRGQDVALRCDPISGHVSLFWYQQALGQGPEFLTYFQNEAQLDKSGLPSDRFFAERPEGSVSTLKIQRTQQEDSAVYLCASSFKGRADPTEAFFGQGTRLTVV.

This clonotype was observed many times. This rearrangement joins TRBV19 to TRBJ1-5, with D uncertain. The CDR3 is 17 residues long. Germline values: CDR1 LNHDA, CDR2 SQIVND (reference sequence). The V gene lost 3 bases and the J gene lost 0 bases, with 15 bases spanning the gap. The CDR3 DNA sequence: TGTGCCAGTAGTATGTGGACTTTAGGCGGTAGCAATCAGCCCCAGCATTTT. This encodes CASSMWTLGGSNQPQHF.

This clonotype was observed many times. The genes are TRBV27 and TRBJ2-7; 10 bases map to TRBD2. CDR1 is MNHEY and CDR2 is SMNVEV in the germline V gene (reference sequence). With 6 bases clipped from V and 1 base from J, the junction kept 15 bases outside the gene matches. CDR3 size: 18 residues. CDR3 nucleotide sequence: TGTGCCAGCAGCCCCCATGGCCGGGGAGCGGGAGGGTCCTACGAGCAGTACTTC. Its protein is CASSPHGRGAGGSYEQYF.

This clonotype was counted many times. The J gene is TRBJ2-7, the V gene TRBV27, with 10 nucleotides matching TRBD2. This CDR3 spans 17 amino acids. The germline gives CDR1 MNHEY, CDR2 SMNVEV (reference sequence). V shed 0 bases, J shed 4 bases, and the junction held 9 bases outside the gene matches. The CDR3 bases are TGTGCCAGCAGTTTATCGGCTAGCGGGAGTCCCCTGTACGAGCAGTACTTC. Translating it yields CASSLSASGSPLYEQYF.

The rearrangement joins TRBV6-2 or TRBV6-3 to TRBJ2-7; 12 nucleotides match TRBD1. CDR1 is MNHEY, CDR2 SVGEGT, per germline. Trimming cost V 8 bases and J 7 bases; bases outside gene matches: 9. CDR3 size: 14 residues. The CDR3, as DNA: TGTGCCAGCGGACCGGGACAGGGGGCAAGGGAGCAGTACTTC. Translating it yields CASGPGQGAREQYF.

As to this clonotype: The junction differs from germline at one of its ends, possibly a read error. The chain combines TRBV12-3 or TRBV12-4 with TRBJ2-6; unclear D gene. The CDR3 length is 17 residues. CDR3 amino acids: CVSSQDPSLAGANVLTF. The CDR3 nucleotides read TGTGTCAGCAGCCAAGATCCCAGTCTGGCTGGGGCCAACGTCCTGACTTTC.

The V gene is TRBV6-5, the J gene TRBJ2-5; D is possibly TRBD1 or TRBD2 (5 bases each). Germline loops: CDR1 MNHEY, CDR2 SVGAGI. Trimming pared 0 bases from V and 5 bases from J, leaving 16 bases between. The CDR3 consists of 16 residues. DNA for the CDR3: TGTGCCAGCAGTTACTCGAGTGGGGACCGCCGGGAGACCCAGTACTTC. Protein product: CASSYSSGDRRETQYF.

This clonotype was recorded at least ten times. J is TRBJ2-1 and V is TRBV7-6; weak D call: TRBD2 (6 bases). The germline V and J ends were trimmed by 6 bases and 5 bases, with 11 bases remaining between them. The CDR3 is made up of 13 amino acids. The germline gives CDR1 SGHVS, CDR2 FNYEAQ. The CDR3 DNA sequence: TGTGCCAGCAGACGGGACTTTCACAATGAGCAGTTCTTC. It yields the protein CASRRDFHNEQFF. Together with reference TRBV7-6 and TRBJ2-1, the CDR3 gives the full variable domain: GAGVSQSPRYKVTKRGQDVALRCDPISGHVSLYWYRQALGQGPEFLTYFNYEAQQDKSGLPNDRFSAERPEGSISTLTIQRTEQRDSAMYRCASRRDFHNEQFFGPGTRLTVL.

There are many counts of this clonotype. This chain connects TRBV7-2 to TRBJ2-5, with D possibly being TRBD1 (5 bases). Trimming removed 3 bases at V and 5 bases at J, with 16 bases between. Per the germline V gene, CDR1 is SGHTA and CDR2 is FQGNSA. The CDR3 contains 15 residues. The CDR3 loop reads CASSFDRIPGETQYF. CDR3 DNA: TGTGCCAGCAGCTTTGACAGAATCCCTGGGGAGACCCAGTACTTC.

This clonotype was counted a few times. V usage is TRBV5-1 and J usage is TRBJ2-5; D is unresolved. V dropped 2 bases and J dropped 2 bases, with 16 bases sitting between them. Germline V gene sequence: CDR1 SGHRS, CDR2 YFSETQ. There are 16 residues in the CDR3. CDR3 in amino acids: CASSLGTIPHQETQYF. The DNA for the CDR3 is TGCGCCAGCAGCTTAGGTACCATACCCCATCAAGAGACCCAGTACTTC.

This clonotype was seen more than once but under ten times. The rearrangement links TRBV6-5 to TRBJ1-1; D is unclear. The CDR3 length is 13 residues. Germline CDR1 MNHEY, CDR2 SVGAGI. Trimming cost V 3 bases and J 6 bases, with 11 bases left between them. The CDR3 region is CASSYSVSSEAFF. CDR3 nucleotide sequence: TGTGCCAGCAGTTATAGTGTCAGTTCTGAAGCTTTCTTT.